A selection of T cell receptor beta chains follows, all from one sample in a study of blood T cell repertoires in COVID-19. Sequencing used immunoSEQ multiplex PCR; TCRdb keeps in-frame clones, though not all of them. The sample carries a few hundred thousand clones, 85% to 90% recorded once. Sequencing was carried out using PBMCs or T cells enriched from blood (not recorded which). All receptors derive from a woman aged 18-30 years who had recovered from COVID-19. Each CDR3 is given with its conserved first and last residue. A D gene is named only where the DNA matches it firmly. Size is stated for part of the rows, as once, few or many counts, or as a class when the clone is expanded.

d_call,clone_size,v_call,j_call,cdr3_aa,cdr3_nt
TRBD1,-,TRBV9,TRBJ1-2,CASSVDGTGFYGYTF,TGTGCCAGCAGCGTAGATGGGACAGGGTTCTATGGCTACACCTTC
TRBD1,-,TRBV5-1,TRBJ1-2,CASSLAGTGFGYTF,TGCGCCAGCAGCTTGGCCGGGACAGGGTTTGGCTACACCTTC
-,-,TRBV5-1,TRBJ1-1,CASSVGGNTEAFF,TGCGCCAGCAGCGTGGGAGGGAACACTGAAGCTTTCTTT
-,-,TRBV11-1,TRBJ2-3,CASSRRGSTDTQYF,TGTGCCAGCAGTCGCCGGGGGAGCACAGATACGCAGTATTTT
-,-,TRBV7-9,TRBJ1-2,CASSLSRNYGYTF,TGTGCCAGCAGCTTAAGCCGAAACTATGGCTACACCTTC
TRBD1,-,TRBV12-5,TRBJ1-5,CASGLLGGSGNQPQHF,TGTGCTAGTGGTTTGTTAGGGGGCAGCGGCAATCAGCCCCAGCATTTT
TRBD2,-,TRBV7-6,TRBJ2-1,CASSLGSGGAGYNEQFF,TGTGCCAGCAGCTTAGGTAGCGGGGGGGCCGGCTACAATGAGCAGTTCTTC
TRBD1,once,TRBV5-1,TRBJ1-4,CASSPGQEKLFF,TGCGCCAGCAGCCCGGGACAGGAAAAACTGTTTTTT
TRBD1,-,TRBV11-2,TRBJ1-2,CASSARQGEDYGYTF,TGTGCCAGCAGTGCCCGACAGGGGGAGGACTATGGCTACACCTTC
-,-,TRBV5-1,TRBJ2-3,CASMPGSPTDTQYF,TGCGCCAGCATGCCAGGGTCCCCCACAGATACGCAGTATTTT
TRBD1,few,TRBV30,TRBJ1-1,CAWRTVGTGSGYTEAFF,TGTGCCTGGAGGACCGTAGGGACAGGCAGTGGGTACACTGAAGCTTTCTTT
-,few,TRBV28,TRBJ1-2,CASSNRVRYGYTF,TGTGCCAGCAGTAACAGGGTTAGGTATGGCTACACCTTC
-,-,TRBV5-1,TRBJ1-4,CASSLGEGVNEKLFF,TGCGCCAGCAGCTTGGGAGAGGGAGTGAATGAAAAACTGTTTTTT
-,-,TRBV4-3,TRBJ2-2,CASSQEAQNTGELFF,TGCGCCAGCAGCCAAGAGGCACAAAACACCGGGGAGCTGTTTTTT
TRBD1,-,TRBV11-1,TRBJ2-7,CASSLARTGPAREQYF,TGTGCCAGCAGCTTAGCCAGGACAGGGCCGGCCCGGGAGCAGTACTTC
-,-,TRBV18,TRBJ1-6,CASSPRDGSPLHF,TGTGCCAGCTCCCCGCGGGACGGTTCACCCCTCCACTTT
TRBD2,few,TRBV5-6,TRBJ2-7,CASSPRPRAGKSYEQYF,TGTGCCAGCAGCCCGCGCCCACGAGCGGGGAAATCGTACGAGCAGTACTTC
-,few,TRBV7-8,TRBJ1-5,CASSPLGAGNQPQHF,TGTGCCAGCAGCCCTCTCGGGGCGGGAAATCAGCCCCAGCATTTT
TRBD2,-,TRBV19,TRBJ2-1,CASSLPLAGGNYNEQFF,TGTGCCAGTAGTTTACCCCTAGCGGGGGGTAACTACAATGAGCAGTTCTTC
TRBD2,-,TRBV7-2,TRBJ2-1,CASSFGTTTYNEQFF,TGTGCCAGCAGCTTTGGGACTACAACCTACAATGAGCAGTTCTTC
TRBD1,few,TRBV5-1,TRBJ1-2,CASSAGQGAAGYTF,TGCGCCAGCAGCGCCGGACAGGGGGCTGCTGGCTACACCTTC
-,-,TRBV6-5,TRBJ1-5,CASSYGNRVGNQPQHF,TGTGCCAGCAGTTACGGTAACAGGGTTGGCAATCAGCCCCAGCATTTT
TRBD1,-,TRBV6-5,TRBJ1-5,CASSYTPTGDQPQHF,TGTGCCAGCAGTTACACCCCCACAGGGGACCAGCCCCAGCATTTT
TRBD1,-,TRBV10-3,TRBJ1-4,CAISRDREGKLFF,TGTGCCATCAGTCGGGACAGGGAGGGAAAACTGTTTTTT
TRBD1,-,TRBV28,TRBJ1-5,CASKGQEGGGPQHF,TGTGCCAGCAAGGGACAGGAAGGGGGGGGGCCCCAGCATTTT
-,once,TRBV7-6,TRBJ2-7,CASSPDTYEQYF,TGTGCCAGCAGCCCGGACACCTACGAGCAGTACTTC
TRBD2,-,TRBV19,TRBJ2-3,CASSTGTSGSSYSSTDTQYF,TGTGCCAGTAGTACCGGGACTAGCGGCTCAAGTTACTCTAGCACAGATACGCAGTATTTT
-,-,TRBV3-1/TRBV3-2,TRBJ1-3,CASSGFTRRRGNTIYF,TGTGCCAGCAGCGGGTTTACTCGGCGGCGTGGAAACACCATATATTTT
-,-,TRBV2,TRBJ2-2,CASSEELDLYTGELFF,TGTGCCAGCAGTGAAGAGTTGGACTTATACACCGGGGAGCTGTTTTTT